This record covers a single T cell receptor (beta chain). This entry is derived from a study of control samples from healthy donors and cancer patients. The protocol was immunoSEQ multiplex PCR, while the TCRdb copy is restricted to in-frame clones and leaves out a portion. The table records some 100,000 clones, 75% to 90% of them present only once. The CDR3 sequence is 12 residues long. Germline loops: CDR1 SNHLY, CDR2 FYNNEI. The ends were cut back, 6 bases at V and 3 bases at J, with 9 bases in the middle. The sample consisted of blood. The clonotype was recovered from a woman aged 50 to 60 in good health. V usage is TRBV2 and J usage is TRBJ2-7, with TRBD1 as a possible D gene (6 bases). The CDR3 coding sequence is TGTGCCAGCAGCAGACAGGTCTACGAGCAGTACTTC. It codes for CASSRQVYEQYF.